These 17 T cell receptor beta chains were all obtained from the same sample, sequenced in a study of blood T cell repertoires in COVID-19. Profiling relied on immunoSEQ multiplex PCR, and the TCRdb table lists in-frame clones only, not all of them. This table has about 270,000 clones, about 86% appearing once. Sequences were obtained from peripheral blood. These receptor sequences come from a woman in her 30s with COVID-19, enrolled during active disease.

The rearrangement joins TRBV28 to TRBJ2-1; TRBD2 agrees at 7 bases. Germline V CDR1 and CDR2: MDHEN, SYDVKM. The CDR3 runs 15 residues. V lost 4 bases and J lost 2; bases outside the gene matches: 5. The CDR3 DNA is TGTGCCAGCAGTTCTAGCGGAAATACCTACAATGAGCAGTTCTTC. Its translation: CASSSSGNTYNEQFF.

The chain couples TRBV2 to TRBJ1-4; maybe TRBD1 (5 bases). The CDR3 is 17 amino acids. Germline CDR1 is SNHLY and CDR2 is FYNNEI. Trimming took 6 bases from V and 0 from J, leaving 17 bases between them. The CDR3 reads CASRGTGGATTNEKLFF. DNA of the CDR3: TGTGCCAGCAGGGGCACGGGAGGGGCGACAACTAATGAAAAACTGTTTTTT.

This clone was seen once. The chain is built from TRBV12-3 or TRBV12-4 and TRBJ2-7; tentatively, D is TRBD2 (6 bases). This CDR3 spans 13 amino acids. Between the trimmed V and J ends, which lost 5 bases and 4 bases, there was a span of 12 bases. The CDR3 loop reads CASSRGAAYEQYF. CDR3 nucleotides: TGTGCCAGCAGTCGCGGGGCGGCATACGAGCAGTACTTC.

CDR3 region: CASKDTSGLYEQYF. In DNA form, the CDR3 reads TGTGCCAGCAAGGACACCTCCGGGCTCTACGAGCAGTACTTC. This rearrangement joins TRBV5-4 to TRBJ2-7, with D perhaps matching TRBD1 (5 bases). Germline-derived CDR1 and CDR2 are SGHNT and YYREEE (reference sequence). This CDR3 is 14 amino acids long. Trimming took 6 bases from V and 3 from J, leaving 16 bases between them.

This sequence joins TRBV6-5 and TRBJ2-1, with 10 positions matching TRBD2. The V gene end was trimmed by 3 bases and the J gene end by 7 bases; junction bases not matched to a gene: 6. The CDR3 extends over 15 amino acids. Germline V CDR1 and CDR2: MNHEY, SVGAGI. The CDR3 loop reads CASSYLAGARNEQFF. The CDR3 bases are TGTGCCAGCAGTTATCTAGCGGGGGCACGGAATGAGCAGTTCTTC.

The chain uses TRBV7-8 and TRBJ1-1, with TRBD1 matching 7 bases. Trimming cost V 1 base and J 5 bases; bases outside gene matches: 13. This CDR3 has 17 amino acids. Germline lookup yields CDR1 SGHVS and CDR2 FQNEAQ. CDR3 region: CASSLVRRGRLPTEAFF. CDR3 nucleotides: TGTGCCAGCAGCTTAGTAAGGAGGGGGCGGCTGCCGACTGAAGCTTTCTTT.

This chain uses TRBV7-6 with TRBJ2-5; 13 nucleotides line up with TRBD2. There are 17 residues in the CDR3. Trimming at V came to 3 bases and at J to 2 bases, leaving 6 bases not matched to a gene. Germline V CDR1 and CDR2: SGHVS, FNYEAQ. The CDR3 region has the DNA TGTGCCAGCAGCTTGACTAGCGGGGGGCTTACACAAGAGACCCAGTACTTC. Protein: CASSLTSGGLTQETQYF.

CDR3 in amino acids: CASSLDSLDGYTF. CDR3 nucleotides: TGTGCCAGCAGCTTGGATAGCTTAGATGGCTACACCTTC. The chain links TRBV5-6 to TRBJ1-2; no clear D gene. Germline V gene lookup returns CDR1 SGHDT and CDR2 YYEEEE. V lost 0 bases and J 6 bases, leaving 9 bases between the germline ends. The CDR3 is 13 residues long.

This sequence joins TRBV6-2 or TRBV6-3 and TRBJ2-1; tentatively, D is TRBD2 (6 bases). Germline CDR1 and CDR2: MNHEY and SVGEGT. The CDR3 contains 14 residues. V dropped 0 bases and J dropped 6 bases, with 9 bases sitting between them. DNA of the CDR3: TGTGCCAGCAGTTACTCTGGGACTCGCAATGAGCAGTTCTTC. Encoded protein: CASSYSGTRNEQFF.

The CDR3 nucleotides are TGTGCCAGCAGCTTAGGCCGGGACGGGGGGGCAAAGGAGACCCAGTACTTC. It translates to CASSLGRDGGAKETQYF. This rearrangement joins TRBV13 to TRBJ2-5, with TRBD2 identical over 8 bases. With 0 bases clipped from V and 5 bases from J, the junction kept 11 bases outside the gene matches. The CDR3 runs 17 residues. Germline V gene data show CDR1 as PRHDT and CDR2 as FYEKMQ (reference sequence).

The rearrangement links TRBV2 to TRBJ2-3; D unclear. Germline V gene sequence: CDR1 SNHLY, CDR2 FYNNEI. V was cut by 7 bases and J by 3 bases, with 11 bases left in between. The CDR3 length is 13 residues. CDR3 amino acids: CASIRRRTDTQYF. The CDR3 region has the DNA TGTGCCAGCATTAGAAGAAGAACAGATACGCAGTATTTT.

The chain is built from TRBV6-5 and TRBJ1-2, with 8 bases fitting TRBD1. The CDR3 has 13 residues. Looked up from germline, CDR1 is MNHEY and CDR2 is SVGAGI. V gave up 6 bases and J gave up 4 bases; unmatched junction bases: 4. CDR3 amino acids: CASRMGQAYGYTF. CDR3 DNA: TGTGCCAGCAGGATGGGACAGGCCTATGGCTACACCTTC.

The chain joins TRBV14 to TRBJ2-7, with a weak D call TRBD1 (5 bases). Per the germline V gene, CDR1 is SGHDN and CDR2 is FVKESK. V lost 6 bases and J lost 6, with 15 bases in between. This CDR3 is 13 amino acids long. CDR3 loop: CASRPGKPGEQYF. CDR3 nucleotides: TGTGCCAGCAGACCAGGGAAGCCCGGCGAGCAGTACTTC.

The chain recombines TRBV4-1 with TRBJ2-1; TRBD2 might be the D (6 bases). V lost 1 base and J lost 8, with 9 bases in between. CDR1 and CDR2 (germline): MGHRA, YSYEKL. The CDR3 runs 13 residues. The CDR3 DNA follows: TGCGCCAGCAGCCAAGGGGAGGCGTATGAGCAGTTCTTC. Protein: CASSQGEAYEQFF.

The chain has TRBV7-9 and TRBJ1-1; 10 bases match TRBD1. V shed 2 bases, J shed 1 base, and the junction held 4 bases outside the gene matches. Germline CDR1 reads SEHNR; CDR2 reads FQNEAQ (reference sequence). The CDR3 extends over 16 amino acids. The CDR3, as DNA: TGTGCCAGCAGCTTATCGGGACAGGGGACGAACACTGAAGCTTTCTTT. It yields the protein CASSLSGQGTNTEAFF.

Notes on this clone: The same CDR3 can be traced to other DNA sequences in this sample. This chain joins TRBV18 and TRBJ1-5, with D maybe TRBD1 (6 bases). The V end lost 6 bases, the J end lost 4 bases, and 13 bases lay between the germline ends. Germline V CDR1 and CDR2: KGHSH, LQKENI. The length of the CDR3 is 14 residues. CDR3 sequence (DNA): TGTGCCAGCTCCCCAGGGGCGGGGAATCAGCCCCAGCATTTT. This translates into CASSPGAGNQPQHF.

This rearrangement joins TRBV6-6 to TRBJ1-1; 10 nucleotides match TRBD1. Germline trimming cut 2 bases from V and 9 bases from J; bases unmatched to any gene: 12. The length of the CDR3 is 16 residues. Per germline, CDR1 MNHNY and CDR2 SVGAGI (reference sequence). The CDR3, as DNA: TGTGCCAGCAGTTACCCACCGGGACAGGGGATTGGAAAAGCTTTCTTT. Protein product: CASSYPPGQGIGKAFF.